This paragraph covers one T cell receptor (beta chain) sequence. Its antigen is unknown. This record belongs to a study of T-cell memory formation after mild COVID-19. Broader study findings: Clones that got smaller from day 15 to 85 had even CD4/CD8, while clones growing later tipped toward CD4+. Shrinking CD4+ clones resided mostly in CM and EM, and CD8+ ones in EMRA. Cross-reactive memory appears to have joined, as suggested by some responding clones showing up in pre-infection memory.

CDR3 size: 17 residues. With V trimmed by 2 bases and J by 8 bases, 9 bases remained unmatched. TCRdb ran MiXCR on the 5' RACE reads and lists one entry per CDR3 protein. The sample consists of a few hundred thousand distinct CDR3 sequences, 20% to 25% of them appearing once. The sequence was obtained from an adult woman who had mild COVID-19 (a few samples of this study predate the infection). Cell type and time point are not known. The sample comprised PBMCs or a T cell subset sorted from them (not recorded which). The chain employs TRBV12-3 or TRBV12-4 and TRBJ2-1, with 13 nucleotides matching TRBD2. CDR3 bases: TGTGCCAGCAGTTTAAGGACTAGCGGGAGAGCTGGGTATGAGCAGTTCTTC. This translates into CASSLRTSGRAGYEQFF.